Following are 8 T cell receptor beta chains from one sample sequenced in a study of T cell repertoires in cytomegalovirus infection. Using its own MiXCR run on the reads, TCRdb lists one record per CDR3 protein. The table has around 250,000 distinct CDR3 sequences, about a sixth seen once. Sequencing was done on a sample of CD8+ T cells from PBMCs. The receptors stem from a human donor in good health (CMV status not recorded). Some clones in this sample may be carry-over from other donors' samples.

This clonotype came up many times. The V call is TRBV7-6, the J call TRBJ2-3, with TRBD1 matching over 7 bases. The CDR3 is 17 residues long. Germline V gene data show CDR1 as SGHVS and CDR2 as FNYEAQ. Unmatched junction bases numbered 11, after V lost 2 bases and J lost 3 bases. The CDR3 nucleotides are TGTGCCAGCAGCTTACCCGAAAACAGGGGTGAGACAGATACGCAGTATTTT. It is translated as CASSLPENRGETDTQYF. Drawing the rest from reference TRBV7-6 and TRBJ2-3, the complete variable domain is GAGVSQSPRYKVTKRGQDVALRCDPISGHVSLYWYRQALGQGPEFLTYFNYEAQQDKSGLPNDRFSAERPEGSISTLTIQRTEQRDSAMYRCASSLPENRGETDTQYFGPGTRLTVL.

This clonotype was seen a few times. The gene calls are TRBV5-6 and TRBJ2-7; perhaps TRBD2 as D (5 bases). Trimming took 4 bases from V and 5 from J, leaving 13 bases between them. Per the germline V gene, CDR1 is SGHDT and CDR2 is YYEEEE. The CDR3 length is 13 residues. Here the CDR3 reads CASSEASSHEQYF. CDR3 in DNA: TGTGCCAGCAGCGAGGCTAGCAGCCACGAGCAGTACTTC.

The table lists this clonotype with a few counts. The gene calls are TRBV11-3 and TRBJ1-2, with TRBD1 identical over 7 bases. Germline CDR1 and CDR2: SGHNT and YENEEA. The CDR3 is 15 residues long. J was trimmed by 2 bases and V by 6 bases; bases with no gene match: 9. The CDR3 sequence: CASRWTGRDNYGYTF. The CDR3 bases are TGTGCCAGCAGGTGGACAGGCCGAGACAACTATGGCTACACCTTC.

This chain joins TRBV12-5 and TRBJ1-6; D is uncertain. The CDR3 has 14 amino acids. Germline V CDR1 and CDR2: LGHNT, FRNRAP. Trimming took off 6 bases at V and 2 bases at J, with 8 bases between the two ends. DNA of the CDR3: TGTGCTAGTGGACCCGACACCTATAATTCACCCCTCCACTTT. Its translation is CASGPDTYNSPLHF.

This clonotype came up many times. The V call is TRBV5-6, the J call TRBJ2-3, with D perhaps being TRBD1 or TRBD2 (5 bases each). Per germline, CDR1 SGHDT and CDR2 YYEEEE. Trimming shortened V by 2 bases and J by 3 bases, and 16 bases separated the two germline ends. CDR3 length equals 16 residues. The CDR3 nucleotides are TGTGCCAGCAGCTTCGGGGCCGGAAGGTGGACAGATACGCAGTATTTT. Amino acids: CASSFGAGRWTDTQYF.

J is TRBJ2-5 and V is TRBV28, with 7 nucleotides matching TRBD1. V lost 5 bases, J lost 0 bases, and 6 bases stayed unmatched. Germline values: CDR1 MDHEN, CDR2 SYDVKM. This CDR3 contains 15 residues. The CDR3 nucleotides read TGTGCCAGCAGTCCCCGGGACAGATACCAAGAGACCCAGTACTTC. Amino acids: CASSPRDRYQETQYF.

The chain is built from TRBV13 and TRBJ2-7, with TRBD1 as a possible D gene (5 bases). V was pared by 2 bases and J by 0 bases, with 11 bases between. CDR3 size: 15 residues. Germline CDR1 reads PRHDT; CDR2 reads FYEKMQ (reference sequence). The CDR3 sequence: CASSLFADSSYEQYF. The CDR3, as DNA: TGTGCCAGCAGCTTATTTGCCGACAGCTCCTACGAGCAGTACTTC.

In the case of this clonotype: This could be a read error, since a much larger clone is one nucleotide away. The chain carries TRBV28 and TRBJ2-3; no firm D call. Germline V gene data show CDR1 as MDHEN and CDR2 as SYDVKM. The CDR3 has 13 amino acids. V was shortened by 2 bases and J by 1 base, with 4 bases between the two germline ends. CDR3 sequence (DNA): TGTGCCAGCAGTTTACCAGGCACAGATACGCAGTATTTT. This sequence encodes CASSLPGTDTQYF.